These 8 T cell receptor beta chains came from one sample sequenced in a study of T cell responses to AZD1222 COVID-19 vaccine. The method was immunoSEQ multiplex PCR; TCRdb's version includes in-frame clones alone and lacks a portion of them. The sample has about 100,000 clones; 85% to 90% are singletons. The material sequenced was peripheral blood, taken on day 0 of AZD1222 vaccination. The origin of the receptors is an adult in good health.

This clone was observed a handful of times. The J gene is TRBJ2-3, the V gene TRBV9, with TRBD2 matching over 7 bases. After removal of 4 bases from V and 1 base from J, the junction contained 6 bases not matched to a gene. The CDR3 has 15 residues. Per germline, CDR1 SGDLS and CDR2 YYNGEE. The CDR3 DNA sequence: TGTGCCAGCAGCCTCGGGAGGTCGGGCACAGATACGCAGTATTTT. It is translated as CASSLGRSGTDTQYF.

The V call is TRBV15, the J call TRBJ2-1, with 7 bases identical to TRBD2. V shed 0 bases and J 0 bases; nucleotides not matched to a gene: 2. CDR1 and CDR2 (germline): LNHNV, YYDKDF (reference sequence). The CDR3 is made up of 16 amino acids. The CDR3 loop reads CATSRDPGGSYNEQFF. CDR3 sequence (DNA): TGTGCCACCAGCAGAGACCCGGGAGGCTCCTACAATGAGCAGTTCTTC.

This chain joins TRBV4-3 and TRBJ1-1; possibly TRBD1 for D (5 bases). Germline V gene data show CDR1 as LGHNA and CDR2 as YSLEER. The V end was cut by 0 bases, the J end by 7 bases, with 9 bases between. This CDR3 spans 13 amino acids. In DNA, the CDR3 is TGCGCCAGCAGCCAAGATAGGGGCCTTGAAGCTTTCTTT. It yields the protein CASSQDRGLEAFF.

In DNA, the CDR3 is TGTGCCAGCACCCGGGGGGGTGGGGTTGAAGGCTATGGCTACACCTTC. Translated: CASTRGGGVEGYGYTF. The genes are TRBV28 and TRBJ1-2; D perhaps matches TRBD1 (5 bases). Germline V gives CDR1 MDHEN, CDR2 SYDVKM. Trimming shortened V by 7 bases and J by 4 bases, and 22 bases separated the two germline ends. There are 16 residues in the CDR3.

The chain couples TRBV29-1 to TRBJ1-3, with a possible D match to TRBD1 (5 bases). The CDR3 covers 13 residues. From germline, CDR1 is SQVTM and CDR2 ANQGSEA. With 6 bases removed from V and 2 bases from J, the gap between germline ends came to 11 bases. CDR3 DNA: TGCAGCGTCCAGGGAGTCACTGGAAACACCATATATTTT. Residues: CSVQGVTGNTIYF. The full variable domain, its missing parts supplied by reference TRBV29-1 and TRBJ1-3, is SAVISQKPSRDICQRGTSLTIQCQVDSQVTMMFWYRQQPGQSLTLIATANQGSEATYESGFVIDKFPISRPNLTFSTLTVSNMSPEDSSIYLCSVQGVTGNTIYFGEGSWLTVV.

The chain has TRBV5-1 and TRBJ2-7; D may be TRBD2 (6 bases). The CDR3 length is 14 residues. CDR1 SGHRS and CDR2 YFSETQ come from the germline V gene. V lost 6 bases, J lost 0 bases, and 13 bases lay in between. In DNA form, the CDR3 reads TGCGCCAGCAAGGGATTCGGGAGCTCCTACGAGCAGTACTTC. Translating gives CASKGFGSSYEQYF.

V is TRBV6-5 and J is TRBJ1-6, with D perhaps TRBD1 (6 bases). With 9 bases removed from V and 13 bases from J, the gap between germline ends came to 22 bases. Germline lookup yields CDR1 MNHEY and CDR2 SVGAGI. CDR3 size: 14 residues. CDR3 sequence: CASRGGRELTPLHF. The CDR3 DNA follows: TGTGCCAGTAGGGGGGGGAGGGAACTTACGCCCCTCCACTTT.

This chain uses TRBV5-1 with TRBJ2-7; no clear D gene. The ends were cut back, 0 bases at V and 2 bases at J, with 18 bases in the middle. CDR3 size: 17 residues. CDR1 is SGHRS and CDR2 is YFSETQ in the germline V gene. The CDR3 DNA is TGCGCCAGCAGCTTGGGTCTTGGGATGGGGTCACCCTACGAGCAGTACTTC. Amino acids: CASSLGLGMGSPYEQYF. Together with reference TRBV5-1 and TRBJ2-7, the CDR3 gives the full variable domain: KAGVTQTPRYLIKTRGQQVTLSCSPISGHRSVSWYQQTPGQGLQFLFEYFSETQRNKGNFPGRFSGRQFSNSRSEMNVSTLELGDSALYLCASSLGLGMGSPYEQYFGPGTRLTVT.